This T cell receptor beta chain was profiled in a study of human T cells and chemical hapten exposure. Study-level results: Counts of TCRs expanded at PT1 correlated positively with patch test score.

TCRdb re-derived calls from the RACE reads in MiXCR, one entry per CDR3 protein. This sample has 70,000 to 100,000 distinct CDR3 sequences, with 7% to 8% found just once. V was cut by 4 bases and J by 8 bases, with 17 bases left in between. The CDR3 contains 14 residues. From germline, CDR1 is MNHNY and CDR2 SVGAGI (reference sequence). Time point described: patch test 1, 2 weeks after DPC sensitization. Treatment denoted: therapeutic diphenylcyclopropenone sensitization with weekly scalp DPC. Notes on this clonotype: Its antigen remains unknown.

The source material was whole blood, sampled in connection with sensitization to the hapten diphenylcyclopropenone (DPC). The rearrangement uses TRBV6-6 and TRBJ1-2, with D unresolved. The TCR sequence derives from a woman aged 25 to 45 with alopecia areata. Some clones in this sample may be carry-over from other donors' samples. CDR3 DNA: TGTGCCAGCAGTTCGTGGACTAACGGCATCGGCTACACCTTC. Residues: CASSSWTNGIGYTF.